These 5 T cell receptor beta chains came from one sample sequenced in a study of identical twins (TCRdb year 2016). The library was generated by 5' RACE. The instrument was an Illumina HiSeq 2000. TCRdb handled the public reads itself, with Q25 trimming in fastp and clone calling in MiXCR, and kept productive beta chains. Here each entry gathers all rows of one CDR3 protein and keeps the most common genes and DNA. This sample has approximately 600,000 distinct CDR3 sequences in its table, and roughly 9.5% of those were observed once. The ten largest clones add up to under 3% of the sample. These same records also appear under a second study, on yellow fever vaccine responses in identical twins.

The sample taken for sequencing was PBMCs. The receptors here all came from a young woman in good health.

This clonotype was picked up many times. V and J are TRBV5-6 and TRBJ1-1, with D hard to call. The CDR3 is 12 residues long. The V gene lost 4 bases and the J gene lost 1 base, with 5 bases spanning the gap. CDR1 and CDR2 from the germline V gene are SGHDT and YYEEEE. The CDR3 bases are TGTGCCAGCAGCAGGAGGAACACTGAAGCTTTCTTT. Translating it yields CASSRRNTEAFF.

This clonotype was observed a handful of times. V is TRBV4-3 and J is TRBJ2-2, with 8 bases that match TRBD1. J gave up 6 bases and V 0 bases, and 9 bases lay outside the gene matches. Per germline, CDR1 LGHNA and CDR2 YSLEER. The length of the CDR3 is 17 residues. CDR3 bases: TGCGCCAGCAGCCAAGAAGTTTGGACAGGGTTGTCCGGGGAGCTGTTTTTT. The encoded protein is CASSQEVWTGLSGELFF.

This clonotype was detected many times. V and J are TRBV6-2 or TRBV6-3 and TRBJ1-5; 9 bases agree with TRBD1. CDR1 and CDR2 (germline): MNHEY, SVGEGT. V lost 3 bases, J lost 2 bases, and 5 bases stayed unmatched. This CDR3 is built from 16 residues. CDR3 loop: CASSYYWTGGNQPQHF. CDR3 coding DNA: TGTGCCAGCAGTTATTATTGGACAGGGGGCAATCAGCCCCAGCATTTT.

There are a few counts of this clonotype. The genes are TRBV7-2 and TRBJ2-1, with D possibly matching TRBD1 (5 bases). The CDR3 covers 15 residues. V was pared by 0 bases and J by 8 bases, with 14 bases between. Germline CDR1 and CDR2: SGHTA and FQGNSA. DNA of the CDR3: TGTGCCAGCAGCTTAGCGGGTGGGGCTACAGATGAGCAGTTCTTC. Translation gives CASSLAGGATDEQFF.

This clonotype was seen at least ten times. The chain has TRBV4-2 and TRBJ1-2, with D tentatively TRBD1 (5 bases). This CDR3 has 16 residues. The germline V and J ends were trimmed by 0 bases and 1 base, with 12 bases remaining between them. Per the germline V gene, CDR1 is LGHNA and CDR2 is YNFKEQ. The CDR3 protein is CASSQDEGTFNYGYTF. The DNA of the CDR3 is TGTGCCAGCAGCCAAGATGAGGGGACCTTTAACTATGGCTACACCTTC.